This TCR beta chain was documented in a study of shared clonotypes between healthy human individuals. At the level of the study: CD4 naive cells filled three plates per donor, CD4 memory three, CD8 naive two and CD8 memory one.

Notes on this clone: Its specificity is not known.

General observations from the study: Limitation of the genetic and exposure-history diversity represented came from the few donors. Donor clonotype sharing was expected to depend on sequencing depth.

CDR1 SGHRS and CDR2 YFSETQ come from the germline V gene. The CDR3 spans 16 residues. V was trimmed by 2 bases and J by 5 bases, leaving 20 bases between them. The table came from immunoSEQ multiplex PCR; TCRdb's copy has only in-frame clones and leaves some out. The sample lists roughly 650,000 clones, around 96% occurring once. CD45RO-negative, CCR7-positively selected cells formed the naive CD8 fraction, excluding terminally differentiated effector memory CD45RA+ cells. The sample consisted of naive CD8+ T cells sorted from blood. The chain links TRBV5-1 to TRBJ2-7, with D perhaps assigned TRBD1 or TRBD2 (6 bases each). This receptor was taken from a woman in her 30s in good health. The CDR3 is CASSFVPGGPLHEQYF. The DNA of the CDR3 is TGCGCCAGCAGCTTTGTCCCTGGGGGGCCCTTACACGAGCAGTACTTC.